This T cell receptor beta chain was recovered during a study of T cells in narcolepsy. The CDR3 runs to 16 residues. Germline assignment: CDR1 LNHDA and CDR2 SQIVND (reference sequence). With 5 bases clipped from V and 1 base from J, the junction kept 7 bases outside the gene matches. Clones were read by immunoSEQ multiplex PCR, and TCRdb kept only the in-frame ones, dropping some. This table holds more than 20,000 clones, about 82% found once. J is TRBJ2-4 and V is TRBV19, with TRBD2 identical over 8 bases. Sequencing was carried out using memory (CD45RA-) CD4+ T cells from blood. This receptor was taken from a human donor in good health. The CDR3 sequence: CASSGTGGRAKNIQYF. The CDR3 region has the DNA TGTGCCAGTAGTGGCACCGGCGGGAGGGCCAAAAACATTCAGTACTTC.